The TCR beta chain described here comes from a study of type 1 and type 2 diabetes patients. Findings and limits, study-wide: With limited T2D and control samples, some T1D-only expanded clones may not be T1D-specific.

Standard classification criteria confirmed type 1 or type 2 diabetes in all patients. The sample holds many counts of this clonotype. The antigen is unknown. The V gene end was trimmed by 5 bases and the J gene end by 5 bases; junction bases not matched to a gene: 3. Germline loops: CDR1 ENHRY, CDR2 SYGVKD. This CDR3 has 13 amino acids. PCR was run on genomic DNA. Amplification of the beta chain CDR3 used 30 forward and 13 reverse multiplex primers. In TCRdb, the multiplex PCR reads were re-called with MiXCR into one record per CDR3 protein. The table lists approximately 260,000 distinct CDR3 sequences, around 47% of them singletons.

The sequencing sample was made of peripheral blood mononuclear cells (PBMCs). The clonotype comes from a man between 18 and 35 years old with type 2 diabetes. This chain connects TRBV10-3 to TRBJ2-5, with 9 bases fitting TRBD1. DNA of the CDR3: TGTGCCATCAGTCCCGGGACAGGGGAGACCCAGTACTTC. Protein sequence: CAISPGTGETQYF.